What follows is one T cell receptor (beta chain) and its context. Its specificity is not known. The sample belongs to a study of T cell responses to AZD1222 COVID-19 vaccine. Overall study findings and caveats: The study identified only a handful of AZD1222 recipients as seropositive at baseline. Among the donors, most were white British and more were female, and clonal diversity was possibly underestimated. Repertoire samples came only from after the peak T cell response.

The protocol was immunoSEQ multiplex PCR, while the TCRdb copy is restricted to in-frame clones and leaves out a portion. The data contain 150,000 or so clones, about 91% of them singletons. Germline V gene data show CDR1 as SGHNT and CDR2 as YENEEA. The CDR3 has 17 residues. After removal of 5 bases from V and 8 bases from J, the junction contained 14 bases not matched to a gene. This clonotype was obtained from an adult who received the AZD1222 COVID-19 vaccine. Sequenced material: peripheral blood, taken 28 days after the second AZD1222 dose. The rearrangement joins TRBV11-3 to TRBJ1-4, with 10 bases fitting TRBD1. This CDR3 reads CASSVGQGPGKVEKLFF. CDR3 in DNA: TGTGCCAGCAGCGTGGGACAGGGGCCGGGCAAGGTCGAAAAACTGTTTTTT.